This TCR beta chain was recovered during a study of molecular identifiers for immune sequencing clone quantification. Study conclusions and caveats: Under 1% of molecules in naive cells, but over 99% of effector molecules, belonged to clones above 20 RNA copies.

It was from around 18,000 to 910,000 sorted cells, with 10%, 30% or 50% RNA, that naive CD8 libraries came. This CDR3 is 16 amino acids long. Germline V lookup: CDR1 SGDLS, CDR2 YYNGEE. V gave up 0 bases and J gave up 0 bases, with 9 bases separating them. This clonotype was detected ten times or more. What it recognizes is unknown. With listed TCR primers and previously described methods, bulk TCR libraries were prepared. TCRdb recomputed calls from the PCR reads with MiXCR, one row per CDR3 protein. The table has 400,000 to 600,000 distinct CDR3 sequences, about 22% seen once. The rearrangement uses TRBV9 and TRBJ2-2; D ambiguous. The origin of this receptor is a human donor in good health. Some libraries in this study had Jurkat cell RNA spiked in. The sequenced sample consisted of naive CD8+ T cells from blood, with Jurkat cell RNA spiked in. This sample's subset: FACS-sorted CD8+CD4-CCR7+CD45RA+ naive T cells. The CDR3 reads CASSVEEFANTGELFF. CDR3 DNA sequence: TGTGCCAGCAGCGTAGAAGAATTCGCGAACACCGGGGAGCTGTTTTTT.